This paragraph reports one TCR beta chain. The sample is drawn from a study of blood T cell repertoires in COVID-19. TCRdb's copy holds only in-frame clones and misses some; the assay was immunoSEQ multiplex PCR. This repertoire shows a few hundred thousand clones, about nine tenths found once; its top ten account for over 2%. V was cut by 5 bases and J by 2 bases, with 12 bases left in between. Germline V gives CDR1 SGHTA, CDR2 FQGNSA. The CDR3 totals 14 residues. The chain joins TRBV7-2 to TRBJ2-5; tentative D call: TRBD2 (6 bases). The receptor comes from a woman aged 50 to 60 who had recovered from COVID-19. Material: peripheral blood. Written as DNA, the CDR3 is TGTGCCAGCAGCCCGAGGGCGGGGCAAGAGACCCAGTACTTC. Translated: CASSPRAGQETQYF.